One sample yielded the 31 T cell receptor beta chains listed below, sequenced in a study. In TCRdb, the RT-PCR reads were re-called with MiXCR into one record per CDR3 protein. The repertoire includes more than 600,000 distinct CDR3 sequences, 14% of them detected once, and about 3.9% sits in the top ten. The sample taken for sequencing was memory CD4+ T cells from blood. These receptors all stem from a female donor in good health, serving as a healthy control.

V usage is TRBV6-2 or TRBV6-3 and J usage is TRBJ1-5; TRBD1 agrees at 8 bases. V was pared by 8 bases and J by 2 bases, with 2 bases of the junction left unmatched. The length of the CDR3 is 13 residues. The germline CDR1 and CDR2 sequences are MNHEY and SVGEGT. Here the CDR3 DNA reads TGTGCCAGCGGGACAGGAGGCAATCAGCCCCAGCATTTT. Encoded protein: CASGTGGNQPQHF.

CDR3 region: CASSHLKLGDAGNEQFF. For the CDR3, the DNA is TGTGCCAGCAGCCACCTCAAACTGGGGGACGCTGGGAATGAGCAGTTCTTC. The chain joins TRBV25-1 to TRBJ2-1; possibly TRBD1 or TRBD2 for D (5 bases each). Germline V lookup: CDR1 MGHDK, CDR2 SYGVNS. The length of the CDR3 is 17 residues. V was cut by 6 bases and J by 7 bases, with 25 bases left in between.

At least ten counts were recorded for this clonotype. CDR3 protein: CASSRRGTSGLTQETQYF. The CDR3 region has the DNA TGTGCCAGCAGCCGGAGGGGGACTAGCGGGCTCACCCAAGAGACCCAGTACTTC. This chain joins TRBV9 and TRBJ2-5; TRBD2 aligns across 12 bases. This CDR3 spans 18 amino acids. Trimming at V came to 4 bases and at J to 1 base, leaving 11 bases not matched to a gene. CDR1 and CDR2 from the germline V gene are SGDLS and YYNGEE. Full variable domain (missing parts from reference TRBV9 and TRBJ2-5): DSGVTQTPKHLITATGQRVTLRCSPRSGDLSVYWYQQSLDQGLQFLIQYYNGEERAKGNILERFSAQQFPDLHSELNLSSLELGDSALYFCASSRRGTSGLTQETQYFGPGTRLLVL.

This clonotype was counted a few times. The chain employs TRBV12-3 or TRBV12-4 and TRBJ1-1; D gene ambiguous. V was trimmed by 7 bases and J by 2 bases, leaving 8 bases between them. The CDR3 length is 12 residues. The CDR3 DNA sequence: TGTGCCAGCATCAAGGGAAACACTGAAGCTTTCTTT. This encodes CASIKGNTEAFF.

J is TRBJ2-1 and V is TRBV25-1; 11 nucleotides agree with TRBD2. The length of the CDR3 is 15 residues. Germline CDR1 MGHDK, CDR2 SYGVNS. The junction had 7 bases not matched to a gene; V was cut back by 3 bases and J by 9 bases. CDR3 region: CASSDTSGRHGEQFF. CDR3 nucleotides: TGTGCCAGCAGTGATACTAGCGGGAGACACGGTGAGCAGTTCTTC.

This clonotype showed up just a few times. The gene calls are TRBV10-3 and TRBJ2-7, with 13 bases fitting TRBD2. From germline, CDR1 is ENHRY and CDR2 SYGVKD. V lost 6 bases and J lost 3; bases outside the gene matches: 5. The CDR3 runs to 15 residues. CDR3 sequence reads: CAIRGTSGIHYEQYF. The CDR3, as DNA: TGTGCCATCAGGGGGACTAGCGGGATACACTACGAGCAGTACTTC.

Ten or more counts support this clonotype. V gene TRBV27 combines with J gene TRBJ2-7; D gene ambiguous. This CDR3 is built from 15 residues. V lost 0 bases and J 5 bases, leaving 14 bases between the germline ends. CDR1 and CDR2 from the germline V gene are MNHEY and SMNVEV (reference sequence). The chain's CDR3 is CASSLSSYIPHEQYF. The CDR3 region has the DNA TGTGCCAGCAGTTTATCGTCGTACATCCCCCACGAGCAGTACTTC.

This clonotype appeared many times. This chain links TRBV27 with TRBJ1-6; the D gene is possibly TRBD1 (5 bases). CDR3 length equals 14 residues. From germline, CDR1 is MNHEY and CDR2 SMNVEV (reference sequence). The V end lost 4 bases, the J end lost 8 bases, and 12 bases lay between the germline ends. CDR3 protein: CASSSQGGYSPLHF. CDR3 DNA sequence: TGTGCCAGCAGTTCTCAGGGTGGTTATTCACCCCTCCACTTT.

The chain has TRBV6-5 and TRBJ2-3; 7 bases are a match to TRBD1. The CDR3 sequence is 15 residues long. Germline assignment: CDR1 MNHEY and CDR2 SVGAGI. V shed 5 bases, J shed 3 bases, and the junction held 8 bases outside the gene matches. The CDR3 protein is CASSVQGQLTDTQYF. The CDR3 DNA sequence: TGTGCCAGCAGTGTCCAGGGACAGTTAACAGATACGCAGTATTTT.

The V and J genes are TRBV10-3 and TRBJ2-6; weak D call: TRBD1 (6 bases). Germline V CDR1 and CDR2: ENHRY, SYGVKD. The CDR3 runs 16 residues. The V and J ends lost 5 bases and 2 bases respectively, with 13 bases between them. For the CDR3, the DNA is TGTGCCATCAGTATCCAGGGGATCACTGGGGCCAACGTCCTGACTTTC. Translating it yields CAISIQGITGANVLTF.

This clonotype has at least ten counts. The chain has TRBV12-3 or TRBV12-4 and TRBJ2-7; D uncertain. Trimming removed 4 bases at V and 4 bases at J, with 14 bases between. CDR3 size: 14 residues. CDR3 protein: CASSSEQIRYEQYF. The DNA of the CDR3 is TGTGCCAGCAGTTCTGAACAAATTAGGTACGAGCAGTACTTC.

This clonotype was seen at least ten times. The rearrangement joins TRBV29-1 to TRBJ2-1; no definite D call. V dropped 1 base and J dropped 6 bases, with 13 bases sitting between them. This CDR3 has 14 residues. Germline V gives CDR1 SQVTM, CDR2 ANQGSEA. CDR3: CSVEVIPGSNEQFF. DNA of the CDR3: TGCAGCGTTGAAGTCATCCCTGGAAGCAATGAGCAGTTCTTC.

The chain recombines TRBV4-3 with TRBJ1-2; 7 nucleotides align to TRBD1. Trimming cost V 3 bases and J 8 bases; bases outside gene matches: 9. This CDR3 contains 14 residues. Per germline, CDR1 LGHNA and CDR2 YSLEER. The CDR3 is CASSQGGQRGGYTF. CDR3 DNA: TGCGCCAGCAGCCAGGGGGGACAGAGGGGCGGCTACACCTTC.

This clonotype was detected only a few times. The chain has TRBV6-1 and TRBJ1-3, with D possibly TRBD1 on 5 matching bases. V shed 2 bases and J shed 0 bases, with 11 bases lying between them. The V gene's germline CDR1 is MNHNS and CDR2 SASEGT. The CDR3 totals 16 residues. This CDR3 is CASSEMEGISGNTIYF. CDR3 bases: TGTGCCAGCAGTGAAATGGAGGGGATCTCTGGAAACACCATATATTTT.

This clonotype was observed a handful of times. The chain links TRBV20-1 to TRBJ2-3, with D possibly matching TRBD2 (6 bases). Germline loops: CDR1 DFQATT, CDR2 SNEGSKA (reference sequence). V gave up 3 bases and J gave up 6 bases, with 10 bases separating them. The CDR3 has 12 residues. The CDR3 spells CSARTSPDTQYF. The CDR3 bases are TGCAGTGCTAGGACTAGTCCCGATACGCAGTATTTT.

Ten or more counts support this clonotype. The CDR3 spells CSAEGAPTAFF. CDR3 bases: TGCAGTGCTGAAGGGGCCCCCACGGCTTTCTTT. The J gene is TRBJ1-1, the V gene TRBV20-1, with a possible D match to TRBD1 (5 bases). The CDR3 is 11 residues long. The germline V gene encodes CDR1 DFQATT and CDR2 SNEGSKA (reference sequence). Trimming shortened V by 5 bases and J by 11 bases, and 15 bases separated the two germline ends.

The rearrangement uses TRBV7-9 and TRBJ2-7; a weak D match, TRBD2 (5 bases). V was trimmed by 6 bases and J by 3 bases, leaving 18 bases between them. The V gene's germline CDR1 is SEHNR and CDR2 FQNEAQ (reference sequence). The CDR3 is made up of 15 amino acids. CDR3 sequence (DNA): TGTGCCAGCAGTTCCGGGATCAGTTCAGTCTACGAGCAGTACTTC. Translation: CASSSGISSVYEQYF.

The chain has TRBV4-2 and TRBJ2-7; 7 bases map to TRBD1. Germline loops: CDR1 LGHNA, CDR2 YNFKEQ. V dropped 6 bases and J dropped 2; count of bases not matched to a gene: 10. This CDR3 spans 15 amino acids. CDR3 region: CASSRTRDSPYEQYF. In DNA form, the CDR3 reads TGTGCCAGCAGTCGCACCCGGGACAGTCCCTACGAGCAGTACTTC.

This clonotype has ten or more counts. The chain is built from TRBV5-1 and TRBJ2-3; 14 nucleotides agree with TRBD2. The germline V gene has CDR1 SGHRS and CDR2 YFSETQ. The CDR3 totals 16 residues. Unmatched junction bases numbered 1, after V lost 0 bases and J lost 4 bases. The CDR3 is CASSLGLAGGPDTQYF. CDR3 DNA: TGCGCCAGCAGCTTGGGACTAGCGGGGGGGCCAGATACGCAGTATTTT.

This clonotype was recorded at least ten times. This chain joins TRBV12-3 or TRBV12-4 and TRBJ2-1; 7 bases are a match to TRBD2. J gave up 5 bases and V 7 bases, and 14 bases lay outside the gene matches. The CDR3 totals 16 residues. The CDR3 loop reads CASTRWGGSTNNEQFF. CDR3 nucleotide sequence: TGTGCCAGCACCCGCTGGGGGGGATCGACGAACAATGAGCAGTTCTTC.

The CDR3 DNA sequence: TGTGCCAGCAGCTTAGCGGCTAGCGGGACGCCAGATACGCAGTATTTT. It is translated as CASSLAASGTPDTQYF. The chain links TRBV7-2 to TRBJ2-3; 9 bases are a match to TRBD2. V was clipped by 0 bases and J by 4 bases; unmatched bases: 5. This CDR3 comprises 16 residues. CDR1 is SGHTA and CDR2 is FQGNSA in the germline V gene.

This clonotype has just a few counts. The J gene is TRBJ2-7, the V gene TRBV3-1, with 9 nucleotides matching TRBD1. The CDR3 runs to 15 residues. V gave up 4 bases and J gave up 1 base; unmatched junction bases: 5. Germline assignment: CDR1 LGHDT and CDR2 YNNKEL (reference sequence). The CDR3 coding sequence is TGTGCCAGCAGCCTGGGGACAGGGTTATCCTACGAGCAGTACTTC. It encodes CASSLGTGLSYEQYF.

The chain couples TRBV6-2 or TRBV6-3 to TRBJ2-7; D unresolved. V lost 6 bases and J 4 bases, leaving 13 bases between the germline ends. The CDR3 sequence is 13 residues long. CDR1 and CDR2 from the germline V gene are MNHEY and SVGEGT. The CDR3 loop is CASRSSRGYEQYF. The CDR3 DNA is TGTGCCAGCAGAAGCAGCAGAGGTTACGAGCAGTACTTC.

The rearrangement links TRBV6-5 to TRBJ1-1, with 8 positions matching TRBD1. This CDR3 contains 13 residues. Germline lookup yields CDR1 MNHEY and CDR2 SVGAGI. J was trimmed by 6 bases and V by 3 bases; bases with no gene match: 3. In DNA, the CDR3 is TGTGCCAGCAGTTATAACAGGGGGGCTGAAGCTTTCTTT. It specifies CASSYNRGAEAFF.

This clonotype was recorded at least ten times. The chain is built from TRBV11-2 and TRBJ2-7; D not resolved. CDR1 SGHAT and CDR2 FQNNGV come from the germline V gene. V lost 3 bases and J 0 bases, leaving 3 bases between the germline ends. The CDR3 runs to 12 residues. The CDR3 DNA is TGTGCCAGCAGCTTTAACTCCTACGAGCAGTACTTC. It is translated as CASSFNSYEQYF.

A few counts support this clonotype. The CDR3 protein is CASSLFRDDTQYF. CDR3 coding DNA: TGCGCCAGCAGCTTGTTTAGGGATGATACGCAGTATTTT. This chain connects TRBV5-1 to TRBJ2-3, with D hard to call. Between the trimmed V and J ends, which lost 1 base and 6 bases, there was a span of 9 bases. The length of the CDR3 is 13 residues. Germline assignment: CDR1 SGHRS and CDR2 YFSETQ.

The J gene is TRBJ2-1, the V gene TRBV20-1, with TRBD2 matching over 9 bases. The germline V gene encodes CDR1 DFQATT and CDR2 SNEGSKA (reference sequence). The ends lost 5 bases at V and 10 bases at J; junction bases unmatched: 12. The CDR3 has 14 residues. This CDR3 reads CSAHPAREGREQFF. The DNA for the CDR3 is TGCAGTGCTCATCCTGCGCGGGAGGGCCGGGAGCAGTTCTTC.

The gene calls are TRBV4-2 and TRBJ1-1; 10 nucleotides line up with TRBD1. The CDR3 length is 15 residues. With V trimmed by 1 base and J by 4 bases, 3 bases remained unmatched. Germline CDR1 and CDR2: LGHNA and YNFKEQ. The CDR3 loop is CASSQVGQGGTEAFF. The CDR3 DNA reads TGTGCCAGCAGCCAAGTTGGACAGGGGGGCACTGAAGCTTTCTTT.

This clonotype has only a few counts. The DNA of the CDR3 is TGTGCCAGCAGCTTAGAAATAGGCCAGCAGTTCTTC. This encodes CASSLEIGQQFF. The chain recombines TRBV7-2 with TRBJ2-1; D uncertain. The CDR3 length is 12 residues. Trimming stripped 1 base from V and 11 bases from J, with 9 bases between. Germline values: CDR1 SGHTA, CDR2 FQGNSA.

The sample holds many counts of this clonotype. The chain uses TRBV6-5 and TRBJ2-5; possible D gene TRBD2, 6 bases. Trimming took off 7 bases at V and 3 bases at J, with 18 bases between the two ends. This CDR3 has 15 residues. Germline CDR1 is MNHEY and CDR2 is SVGAGI. CDR3 bases: TGTGCCAGCACCTTACTGGGCGGGACCAAAGAGACCCAGTACTTC. It yields the protein CASTLLGGTKETQYF.

V gene TRBV5-1 combines with J gene TRBJ2-3; D unresolved. Germline V CDR1 and CDR2: SGHRS, YFSETQ. CDR3 length: 15 residues. With 0 bases removed from V and 5 bases from J, the gap between germline ends came to 13 bases. The CDR3 reads CASSLGNDFGDTQYF. DNA of the CDR3: TGCGCCAGCAGCTTGGGGAACGACTTTGGAGATACGCAGTATTTT.